This TCR beta chain emerged from a study of shared clonotypes between healthy human individuals. Division of CD4+ cells produced a CD45RA+ naive subset and a CD45RA-negative memory subset. Only in-frame clones appear in the TCRdb table, and some are missing; sequencing was by immunoSEQ multiplex PCR. The sample has roughly 1 million clones; roughly 80% are singletons. The V end lost 5 bases, the J end lost 5 bases, and 17 bases lay between the germline ends. The CDR3 loop spans 15 amino acids. Germline values: CDR1 SGHTA, CDR2 FQGNSA. The sample comprised memory CD4+ T cells sorted from blood. The subset is: CD45RA-negative fraction. This chain connects TRBV7-2 to TRBJ2-3; no clear D. The clonotype was recovered from a man younger than 35 in good health. The CDR3 is CASSRASRLGDTQYF. In nucleotides, the CDR3 is TGTGCCAGCAGCCGGGCCAGCCGGCTGGGAGATACGCAGTATTTT.